The 7 T cell receptor beta chains in this list originate from one sample, sequenced in a study of T cell responses to AZD1222 COVID-19 vaccine. TCRdb's table, derived via immunoSEQ multiplex PCR, lists solely in-frame clones and lacks some. In the table there are 150,000 to 200,000 clones, about 89% of which are singletons. The sequencing used peripheral blood, collected 28 days after the second AZD1222 dose. The receptors originated from an adult who received the AZD1222 COVID-19 vaccine.

The genes are TRBV6-5 and TRBJ2-7, with 10 positions matching TRBD2. The CDR3 is made up of 15 amino acids. V shed 7 bases and J 5 bases; nucleotides not matched to a gene: 11. From germline, CDR1 is MNHEY and CDR2 SVGAGI. The CDR3: CASIHPAGGIDEQYF. CDR3 in DNA: TGTGCCAGCATCCACCCAGCGGGAGGGATCGACGAGCAGTACTTC.

This clone was counted only a few times. V is TRBV12-3 or TRBV12-4 and J is TRBJ1-2; TRBD1 matches at 10 bases. The ends lost 7 bases at V and 8 bases at J; junction bases unmatched: 7. The CDR3 is made up of 13 amino acids. The CDR3 is CASTPTGGGGYTF. CDR3 nucleotide sequence: TGTGCCAGCACCCCGACAGGGGGCGGGGGCTACACCTTC.

This clone has a handful of counts. This CDR3 is CASSLAGTGISYNEQFF. The CDR3 region has the DNA TGCGCCAGCAGCTTGGCCGGGACAGGGATCTCCTACAATGAGCAGTTCTTC. This sequence joins TRBV5-1 and TRBJ2-1; 9 positions agree with TRBD1. There are 17 residues in the CDR3. Germline CDR1 is SGHRS and CDR2 is YFSETQ. Trimming at V came to 0 bases and at J to 0 bases, leaving 4 bases not matched to a gene. The full variable domain, with the rest looked up from reference TRBV5-1 and TRBJ2-1, is KAGVTQTPRYLIKTRGQQVTLSCSPISGHRSVSWYQQTPGQGLQFLFEYFSETQRNKGNFPGRFSGRQFSNSRSEMNVSTLELGDSALYLCASSLAGTGISYNEQFFGPGTRLTVL.

The chain is built from TRBV11-2 and TRBJ2-1; the match to TRBD2 covers 7 bases. Germline lookup yields CDR1 SGHAT and CDR2 FQNNGV. The trim removed 5 bases at V and 6 bases at J, leaving 7 bases unmatched. This CDR3 spans 14 amino acids. CDR3 in amino acids: CASSRLGLRNEQFF. The DNA for the CDR3 is TGTGCCAGCAGCCGCCTGGGACTACGCAATGAGCAGTTCTTC. Full variable domain (rest looked up from reference TRBV11-2 and TRBJ2-1): EAGVAQSPRYKIIEKRQSVAFWCNPISGHATLYWYQQILGQGPKLLIQFQNNGVVDDSQLPKDRFSAERLKGVDSTLKIQPAKLEDSAVYLCASSRLGLRNEQFFGPGTRLTVL.

The rearrangement uses TRBV11-2 and TRBJ2-1; 15 bases are shared with TRBD2. V dropped 8 bases and J dropped 7; count of bases not matched to a gene: 18. CDR3 length equals 19 residues. Per the germline V gene, CDR1 is SGHAT and CDR2 is FQNNGV. The CDR3 nucleotides are TGTGCCAGCCAACCGGGGGGACTAGCGGGAGGCCAGGGTTCAAATGAGCAGTTCTTC. Encoded protein: CASQPGGLAGGQGSNEQFF.

The CDR3 reads CASSLAGKPKTNTEAFF. CDR3 coding DNA: TGCGCCAGCAGCTTGGCCGGTAAACCTAAAACGAACACTGAAGCTTTCTTT. The chain is built from TRBV5-1 and TRBJ1-1; D remains ambiguous. The length of the CDR3 is 17 residues. Trimming took 0 bases from V and 1 from J, leaving 16 bases between them. Per germline, CDR1 SGHRS and CDR2 YFSETQ.

The chain has TRBV29-1 and TRBJ2-7, with 12 bases lining up with TRBD1. The trim removed 6 bases at V and 5 bases at J, leaving 5 bases unmatched. CDR1 is SQVTM and CDR2 is ANQGSEA in the germline V gene. The CDR3 has 13 residues. The CDR3 coding sequence is TGCAGCGTGGGGGACAGGGGGCTCCACGAGCAGTACTTC. Protein sequence: CSVGDRGLHEQYF.